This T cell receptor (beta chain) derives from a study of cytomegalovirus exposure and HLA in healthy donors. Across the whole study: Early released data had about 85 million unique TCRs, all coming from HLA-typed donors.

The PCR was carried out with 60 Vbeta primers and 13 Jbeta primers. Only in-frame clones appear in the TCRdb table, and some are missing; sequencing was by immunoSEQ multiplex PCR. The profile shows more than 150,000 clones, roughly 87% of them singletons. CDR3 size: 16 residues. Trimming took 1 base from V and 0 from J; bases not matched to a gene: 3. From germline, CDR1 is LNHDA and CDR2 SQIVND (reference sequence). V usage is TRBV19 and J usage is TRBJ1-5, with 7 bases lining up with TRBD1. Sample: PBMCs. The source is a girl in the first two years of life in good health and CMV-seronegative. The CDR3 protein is CASSIGAGGSNQPQHF. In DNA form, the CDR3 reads TGTGCCAGTAGTATAGGGGCAGGGGGTAGCAATCAGCCCCAGCATTTT.